This T cell receptor beta chain was captured in a study of identical twins. CDR1 and CDR2 (germline): SGDLS, YYNGEE. The germline V and J ends were trimmed by 3 bases and 3 bases, with 10 bases remaining between them. CDR3 length: 13 amino acids. From the 5' RACE reads, TCRdb called clonotypes with MiXCR, one entry per CDR3 protein. The table lists 400,000 to 650,000 distinct CDR3 sequences, about 20% of them singletons. These sequences were also reported in another study, on T cells expressing NK-cell markers.

Material for sequencing was CD4+ T cells sorted from blood. The chain is built from TRBV9 and TRBJ2-7; D is uncertain. The receptor comes from a woman aged 18-29 years in good health. The CDR3: CASSADPIYEQYF. For the CDR3, the DNA is TGTGCCAGCAGCGCGGACCCCATCTACGAGCAGTACTTC.